The 3 T cell receptor beta chains below were found in one sample sequenced in a study of T cell repertoires in cytomegalovirus infection. Using its own MiXCR run on the reads, TCRdb lists one record per CDR3 protein. The profile shows 400,000 to 550,000 distinct CDR3 sequences, approximately 10% of them singletons. The specimen sequenced was PBMCs. Every receptor here comes from a human donor in good health (CMV status not recorded). Some clones in this sample may be carry-over from other donors' samples.

This sequence joins TRBV20-1 and TRBJ1-1; 8 bases are a match to TRBD1. J gave up 2 bases and V 4 bases, and 9 bases lay outside the gene matches. Germline V gene data show CDR1 as DFQATT and CDR2 as SNEGSKA (reference sequence). CDR3 size: 15 residues. CDR3 residues: CSAKPLTGGNTEAFF. The CDR3 DNA reads as TGCAGTGCTAAGCCTCTAACAGGGGGAAACACTGAAGCTTTCTTT.

The rearrangement joins TRBV5-1 to TRBJ2-1, with TRBD1 matching 7 bases. CDR3 size: 16 residues. J gave up 3 bases and V 0 bases, and 6 bases lay outside the gene matches. Germline loops: CDR1 SGHRS, CDR2 YFSETQ. CDR3 in amino acids: CASSLDRGAGYNEQFF. Here the CDR3 DNA reads TGCGCCAGCAGCTTGGACAGGGGCGCGGGCTACAATGAGCAGTTCTTC.

This clonotype was detected many times. V usage is TRBV20-1 and J usage is TRBJ1-1, with D perhaps TRBD1 (6 bases). Germline V CDR1 and CDR2: DFQATT, SNEGSKA (reference sequence). This CDR3 is 15 amino acids long. Trimming left V 3 bases short and J 1 base short, with 15 bases between. The DNA of the CDR3 is TGCAGTGCTAGCCTCATGCGGGGGGCGAACACTGAAGCTTTCTTT. Protein product: CSASLMRGANTEAFF.